Listed here is a single T cell receptor beta chain. The germline CDR1 and CDR2 sequences are WNHNN and SYGVQD (reference sequence). This CDR3 has 16 residues. V gave up 0 bases and J gave up 0 bases, with 9 bases separating them. This sample stems from a study of blood T cell repertoires in COVID-19. In the authors' methods: Reference gene primer amplification yielded estimated nucleated cell counts. TCRdb keeps only in-frame clones here, not all; method: immunoSEQ multiplex PCR. The V and J calls and clone size are taken from that table; D and trimming were inferred from the DNA. The table has approximately 280,000 clones, about 93% seen once.

This chain joins TRBV10-1 and TRBJ1-3; D not certain. This clonotype was obtained from a woman aged 25-40 years with COVID-19, enrolled during active disease. Sequencing was done on a sample of peripheral blood. The CDR3 DNA reads as TGCGCCAGCAGTGAGTCCGGTCCGCTCTCTGGAAACACCATATATTTT. This translates into CASSESGPLSGNTIYF.